The 17 T cell receptor beta chains listed next were all sequenced from one sample in a study of preoperative IRX-2 immunotherapy in early breast cancer. The protocol was immunoSEQ multiplex PCR, while the TCRdb copy is restricted to in-frame clones and leaves out a portion. The sample yields approximately 100,000 clones, roughly 90% seen once. Treatment specified: preoperative locoregional IRX-2 cytokine immunotherapy. The input for sequencing was tumor tissue, taken after IRX-2 immunotherapy. The source of these receptors is a human donor with breast cancer.

V and J are TRBV19 and TRBJ1-2, with D perhaps matching TRBD1 (6 bases). The V and J ends lost 8 bases and 8 bases respectively, with 18 bases between them. CDR1 LNHDA and CDR2 SQIVND come from the germline V gene (reference sequence). CDR3 length: 13 residues. Written as DNA, the CDR3 is TGTGCCAGTTCTTCCGGGACACTTCTGGGCTACACCTTC. Its protein product is CASSSGTLLGYTF. Full variable domain (missing parts from reference TRBV19 and TRBJ1-2): DGGITQSPKYLFRKEGQNVTLSCEQNLNHDAMYWYRQDPGQGLRLIYYSQIVNDFQKGDIAEGYSVSREKKESFPLTVTSAQKNPTAFYLCASSSGTLLGYTFGSGTRLTVV.

J is TRBJ2-1 and V is TRBV5-1; no reliable D call. This CDR3 is built from 15 residues. V was clipped by 4 bases and J by 6 bases, with 17 bases between them. Germline CDR1 SGHRS, CDR2 YFSETQ. CDR3 sequence reads: CASSITETLTNEQFF. For the CDR3, the DNA is TGCGCCAGCAGCATAACAGAAACCCTTACCAATGAGCAGTTCTTC.

The chain employs TRBV28 and TRBJ1-2; D not resolved. Germline V lookup: CDR1 MDHEN, CDR2 SYDVKM. V was cut by 3 bases and J by 2 bases, with 10 bases left in between. The CDR3 consists of 14 residues. In DNA, the CDR3 is TGTGCCAGCAGTTTGTCCGGTGGGAACTATGGCTACACCTTC. Its protein product is CASSLSGGNYGYTF.

The chain has TRBV29-1 and TRBJ1-3; D is perhaps TRBD1 (5 bases). Germline CDR1 is SQVTM and CDR2 is ANQGSEA. CDR3 length: 12 residues. Trimming took off 4 bases at V and 4 bases at J, with 8 bases between the two ends. CDR3 loop: CSVGGYGNTIYF. DNA of the CDR3: TGCAGCGTTGGGGGGTACGGAAACACCATATATTTT.

The chain joins TRBV29-1 to TRBJ2-5; D possibly corresponds to TRBD2 (6 bases). The CDR3 is 14 residues long. With 4 bases removed from V and 7 bases from J, the gap between germline ends came to 19 bases. Germline CDR1 SQVTM, CDR2 ANQGSEA. The CDR3 loop reads CSVVRDLAGGTQYF. The CDR3, as DNA: TGCAGCGTTGTCAGGGATCTCGCCGGGGGGACCCAGTACTTC.

This clone appeared once. The chain is built from TRBV18 and TRBJ1-1; D may be TRBD1 (5 bases). The V gene lost 3 bases and the J gene lost 11 bases, with 19 bases spanning the gap. Germline lookup yields CDR1 KGHSH and CDR2 LQKENI. The CDR3 extends over 14 amino acids. In DNA, the CDR3 is TGTGCCAGCTCACCTTTCGCCTCCTCCGAGGGGGCTTTCTTT. Its translation is CASSPFASSEGAFF.

The chain couples TRBV5-1 to TRBJ2-2; weak D call: TRBD2 (5 bases). Trimming removed 4 bases from V and 1 base from J, with 11 bases in between. This CDR3 has 15 amino acids. Germline V gives CDR1 SGHRS, CDR2 YFSETQ. CDR3 DNA: TGCGCCAGCAGCAGGACTTTGGGGAACACCGGGGAGCTGTTTTTT. Translated, it gives CASSRTLGNTGELFF.

The chain uses TRBV6-8 and TRBJ2-5; weak D call: TRBD1 (6 bases). Trimming removed 5 bases from V and 2 bases from J, with 9 bases in between. This CDR3 comprises 13 residues. Per germline, CDR1 MNHGY and CDR2 SAAAGT. This CDR3 is CASSRTDQETQYF. The CDR3 DNA is TGTGCCAGCAGTCGGACAGATCAAGAGACCCAGTACTTC.

V usage is TRBV19 and J usage is TRBJ1-5; D ambiguous. Per the germline V gene, CDR1 is LNHDA and CDR2 is SQIVND (reference sequence). The CDR3 is 12 amino acids. Trimming pared 5 bases from V and 5 bases from J, leaving 7 bases between. CDR3 loop: CASSHLDQPQHF. The CDR3 DNA reads as TGTGCCAGTAGTCATCTCGATCAGCCCCAGCATTTT.

The chain employs TRBV19 and TRBJ2-7, with 8 bases that match TRBD1. Germline trimming cut 0 bases from V and 7 bases from J; bases unmatched to any gene: 8. Per germline, CDR1 LNHDA and CDR2 SQIVND (reference sequence). This CDR3 region has 15 residues. The CDR3 loop is CASSIDSGQGREQYF. The CDR3 coding sequence is TGTGCCAGTAGTATAGATTCCGGACAGGGTCGGGAGCAGTACTTC.

The chain combines TRBV14 with TRBJ2-7, with 7 bases that match TRBD2. Germline lookup yields CDR1 SGHDN and CDR2 FVKESK. Trimming took 0 bases from V and 5 from J; bases not matched to a gene: 13. The length of the CDR3 is 17 residues. This CDR3 reads CASSQEYVRPTSNEQYF. The CDR3 DNA reads as TGTGCCAGCAGCCAAGAATATGTCAGRCCGACTAGCAACGAGCAGTACTTC. Complete variable domain (other parts from reference TRBV14 and TRBJ2-7): EAGVTQFPSHSVIEKGQTVTLRCDPISGHDNLYWYRRVMGKEIKFLLHFVKESKQDESGMPNNRFLAERTGGTYSTLKVQPAELEDSGVYFCASSQEYVRPTSNEQYFGPGTRLTVT.

This rearrangement joins TRBV25-1 to TRBJ1-1, with 8 nucleotides matching TRBD1. Germline CDR1 MGHDK, CDR2 SYGVNS. The V segment lost 4 bases and the J segment 4 bases; nucleotides outside the gene matches: 11. CDR3 length: 16 amino acids. The DNA of the CDR3 is TGTGCCAGCAGTGTAGGACCTGGACAGGGATTCACTGAAGCTTTCTTT. It codes for CASSVGPGQGFTEAFF.

On this clone: In the same sample, other DNA sequences code for this CDR3. V and J are TRBV5-1 and TRBJ2-2; 7 nucleotides align to TRBD1. V shed 0 bases and J 5 bases; nucleotides not matched to a gene: 1. This CDR3 is 14 amino acids long. The germline V gene has CDR1 SGHRS and CDR2 YFSETQ. The CDR3 spells CASSLAGGTGELFF. The CDR3 DNA is TGCGCCAGCAGCTTGGCAGGGGGAACCGGGGAGCTGTTTTTT.

The chain carries TRBV28 and TRBJ1-1; tentative D call: TRBD1 (5 bases). V lost 10 bases and J 0 bases, leaving 18 bases between the germline ends. CDR1 is MDHEN and CDR2 is SYDVKM in the germline V gene. The CDR3 covers 15 residues. The CDR3 DNA reads TGTGCCACCTTGGGAGGGGCCGCCATGAACACTGAAGCTTTCTTT. This sequence encodes CATLGGAAMNTEAFF.

This chain uses TRBV7-1 with TRBJ2-2, with D possibly TRBD1 on 6 matching bases. TRBV7-1 is an ORF, with its function uncertain. V lost 5 bases to trimming and J lost 1 base, with 14 bases between them. The CDR3 runs to 16 residues. The CDR3 spells CASSQGTGLNTGELFF. Written as DNA, the CDR3 is TGTGCCAGCAGCCAAGGAACAGGGCTGAACACCGGGGAGCTGTTTTTT.

The CDR3 DNA reads TGTGCCAGCAGTTTATTTGGGGCAACCTACGAGCAGTACTTC. Residues: CASSLFGATYEQYF. The chain recombines TRBV28 with TRBJ2-7; weak D call: TRBD1 (5 bases). Trimming left V 1 base short and J 2 bases short, with 9 bases between. The CDR3 is made up of 14 amino acids. Germline CDR1 reads MDHEN; CDR2 reads SYDVKM.

Points on this clone: At one of its ends the junction is not consistent with the germline gene, which may arise from a read error. The J gene is TRBJ1-5, the V gene TRBV28, with TRBD1 matching over 7 bases. Germline lookup yields CDR1 MDHEN and CDR2 SYDVKM. The CDR3 loop spans 16 amino acids. This CDR3 is CVSSSQGGGRNQPQHF. The CDR3 DNA sequence: TGTGTCAGCAGTTCTCAGGGGGGCGGGCGCAATCAGCCCCAGCATTTT. The full variable domain, its missing parts supplied by reference TRBV28 and TRBJ1-5, is DVKVTQSSRYLVKRTGEKVFLECVQDMDHENMFWYRQDPGLGLRLIYFSYDVKMKEKGDIPEGYSVSREKKERFSLILESASTNQTSMYLCVSSSQGGGRNQPQHFGDGTRLSIL.